This is a list of T cell receptor beta chains from one sample in a study of blood T cell repertoires in COVID-19. TCRdb's copy holds only in-frame clones and misses some; the assay was immunoSEQ multiplex PCR. The sample holds under 250,000 clones, 82% seen once. Sequenced sample: peripheral blood. The receptor set was obtained from a woman between 18 and 29 years old with acute or convalescent COVID-19. The CDR3 runs from the conserved cysteine through the conserved F or W. The D gene is left open where the match is weak. Clone size appears in some rows only: once, few, many, or a class for an expanded clone.

-,TRBJ2-1,-,TRBV6-4,CASSDYIGRQTHTYNEQFF,TGTGCCAGCAGTGACTATATAGGAAGACAGACCCATACCTACAATGAGCAGTTCTTC
-,TRBJ2-2,TRBD2,TRBV4-1,CASSRKETSGRPTGELFF,TGCGCCAGCAGCCGGAAAGAAACTAGCGGGAGACCCACCGGGGAGCTGTTTTTT
-,TRBJ2-7,TRBD1,TRBV5-1,CASSLDRGSLDEQYF,TGCGCCAGCAGCTTGGACAGGGGCTCTCTGGACGAGCAGTACTTC
-,TRBJ2-7,-,TRBV6-2/TRBV6-3,CASSHPRRAGSYEQYF,TGTGCCAGCAGCCACCCCCGGAGGGCAGGGTCCTACGAGCAGTACTTC
-,TRBJ1-5,-,TRBV6-2/TRBV6-3,CASSYGCREACPQHF,TGTGCCAGCAGTTACGGTTGCAGGGAGGCTTGTCCCCAGCATTTT
few,TRBJ1-1,-,TRBV7-9,CASSLQWDNRGQDTEAFF,TGTGCCAGCAGCCTACAATGGGACAACCGGGGCCAGGACACTGAAGCTTTCTTT
-,TRBJ2-2,TRBD2,TRBV9,CASSGLAGQNTGELFF,TGTGCCAGCAGCGGACTAGCGGGACAGAACACCGGGGAGCTGTTTTTT
-,TRBJ2-7,TRBD2,TRBV7-2,CASSGRLAGGDEQYF,TGTGCCAGCAGCGGGAGACTAGCGGGAGGCGACGAGCAGTACTTC
-,TRBJ2-7,TRBD1,TRBV5-1,CASSWGQASRNEQYF,TGCGCCAGCAGCTGGGGACAGGCCAGTAGGAACGAGCAGTACTTC
-,TRBJ2-5,TRBD2,TRBV2,CASSVLLAGGETQYF,TGTGCCAGCAGTGTTTTACTAGCGGGAGGGGAGACCCAGTACTTC
-,TRBJ1-3,TRBD1,TRBV7-2,CASSSIPGTGSGNTIYF,TGTGCCAGCAGCTCGATCCCCGGGACAGGTTCTGGAAACACCATATATTTT
-,TRBJ2-2,-,TRBV6-5,CASSYLYTGELFF,TGTGCCAGCAGTTACTTATACACCGGGGAGCTGTTTTTT
-,TRBJ2-1,-,TRBV6-4,CASSDSDRGEQFF,TGTGCCAGCAGTGACAGTGACCGGGGTGAGCAGTTCTTC
many,TRBJ2-3,-,TRBV7-6,CASSITGTSTDTQYF,TGTGCCAGCAGCATTACGGGGACTAGCACAGATACGCAGTATTTT
-,TRBJ2-7,TRBD1,TRBV19,CASRDRDYEQYF,TGTGCCAGCCGGGACAGGGACTACGAGCAGTACTTC
few,TRBJ2-1,TRBD1,TRBV5-5,CASSWGQGAYEQFF,TGTGCCAGCAGCTGGGGACAGGGGGCTTATGAGCAGTTCTTC
-,TRBJ2-7,TRBD2,TRBV10-2,CASSWGGSVYEQYF,TGCGCCAGCAGTTGGGGCGGGAGCGTCTACGAGCAGTACTTC
-,TRBJ2-1,-,TRBV11-2,CASRPRDSGNEQFF,TGTGCCAGCAGACCCCGGGACTCCGGAAATGAGCAGTTCTTC
-,TRBJ2-1,-,TRBV20-1,CSARSNEQFF,TGCAGTGCAAGGAGTAATGAGCAGTTCTTC
once,TRBJ1-2,TRBD1,TRBV11-2,CASSRDRNNYGYTF,TGTGCCAGCAGCCGGGACAGAAATAACTATGGCTACACCTTC
-,TRBJ1-2,TRBD1,TRBV11-2,CASRDGTGGAWGYGYTF,TGTGCCAGCAGGGACGGGACAGGGGGCGCCTGGGGCTATGGCTACACCTTC
-,TRBJ1-5,-,TRBV5-6,CASSTLGGQPQHF,TGTGCCAGCAGCACTTTAGGAGGGCAGCCCCAGCATTTT
-,TRBJ2-3,-,TRBV30,CAWSVRLATDTQYF,TGTGCCTGGAGTGTACGATTGGCCACAGATACGCAGTATTTT
-,TRBJ2-1,-,TRBV6-2/TRBV6-3,CASSNVAVRWFF,TGTGCCAGCAGTAACGTAGCTGTCCGGTGGTTCTTC
once,TRBJ1-2,-,TRBV19,CASSPGSFYGYTF,TGTGCCAGTAGTCCAGGATCCTTTTATGGCTACACCTTC
-,TRBJ2-7,-,TRBV29-1,CSVGRGPGYEQYF,TGCAGCGTCGGCCGAGGACCGGGATACGAGCAGTACTTC
few,TRBJ2-7,TRBD1,TRBV6-2/TRBV6-3,CASSPDTGAPSREQYF,TGTGCCAGCAGCCCTGACACAGGGGCCCCTTCTAGAGAGCAGTACTTC
-,TRBJ1-3,TRBD1,TRBV4-1,CASSQEPTGGSGNTIYF,TGCGCCAGCAGCCAAGAGCCGACAGGGGGCTCTGGAAACACCATATATTTT
-,TRBJ2-3,TRBD2,TRBV7-8,CASSLVAGGADTQYF,TGTGCCAGCAGCTTAGTAGCGGGAGGAGCAGATACGCAGTATTTT
once,TRBJ1-1,-,TRBV6-5,CATTSSRGAYTEAFF,TGTGCCACTACCTCGTCCCGGGGGGCTTACACTGAAGCTTTCTTT
-,TRBJ2-5,TRBD2,TRBV10-2,CASAIAGGGETQYF,TGCGCCAGTGCTATAGCGGGAGGGGGAGAGACCCAGTACTTC
-,TRBJ1-5,TRBD1,TRBV28,CASSPQDRLNQPQHF,TGTGCCAGCAGCCCTCAGGACAGGCTTAATCAGCCCCAGCATTTT
-,TRBJ2-7,TRBD2,TRBV4-2,CASSRWTSGRDGYYEQYF,TGTGCCAGCAGCCGATGGACTAGCGGGAGGGACGGATACTACGAGCAGTACTTC
-,TRBJ1-1,TRBD1,TRBV29-1,CSARTGVNTNTEAFF,TGCAGCGCACGGACAGGCGTTAATACGAACACTGAAGCTTTCTTT
-,TRBJ2-3,TRBD2,TRBV10-3,CAIKTSGGTDTQYF,TGTGCCATCAAGACTAGCGGAGGCACAGATACGCAGTATTTT